The 32 T cell receptor beta chains given below trace back to one sample, sequenced in a study of blood T cell repertoires in COVID-19. TCRdb keeps only in-frame clones here, not all; method: immunoSEQ multiplex PCR. The top ten hold approximately 3.1% of the sample, which has about 380,000 clones, roughly 87% seen once. Sequencing input: PBMCs or T cells enriched from blood (not recorded which). These receptors were obtained from a woman aged 30 to 39 who had recovered from COVID-19.

The rearrangement links TRBV5-4 to TRBJ1-2; TRBD1 might be the D (6 bases). The CDR3 length is 15 residues. The V end lost 2 bases, the J end lost 4 bases, and 15 bases lay between the germline ends. From germline, CDR1 is SGHNT and CDR2 YYREEE (reference sequence). CDR3: CASSFNRVPGYGYTF. The CDR3 DNA follows: TGTGCCAGCAGCTTCAACAGGGTTCCAGGCTATGGCTACACCTTC.

The rearrangement joins TRBV6-2 or TRBV6-3 to TRBJ2-7; TRBD1 aligns across 7 bases. The CDR3 has 13 amino acids. The J segment lost 2 bases and the V segment lost 7 bases, leaving 5 bases of the junction unmatched. Germline CDR1 is MNHEY and CDR2 is SVGEGT. CDR3 region: CASTPGTAYEQYF. The CDR3, as DNA: TGTGCCAGCACCCCCGGGACAGCCTACGAGCAGTACTTC.

The chain has TRBV5-6 and TRBJ2-7; 10 positions match TRBD2. V dropped 1 base and J dropped 3; count of bases not matched to a gene: 4. CDR1 and CDR2 from the germline V gene are SGHDT and YYEEEE. The CDR3 is made up of 15 amino acids. The CDR3 DNA reads TGTGCCAGCAGCTTGTCGCTAGCGGGAGTCTACGAGCAGTACTTC. Translating it yields CASSLSLAGVYEQYF.

The rearrangement links TRBV12-3 or TRBV12-4 to TRBJ1-2; 9 nucleotides line up with TRBD1. CDR3 size: 13 residues. The trim removed 6 bases at V and 7 bases at J, leaving 6 bases unmatched. The CDR3 here is CASSIQGAGGYTF. The CDR3 DNA is TGTGCCAGCAGCATACAGGGGGCGGGTGGCTACACCTTC.

The CDR3 protein is CASSFISTGAVNEQFF. CDR3 nucleotides: TGCGCCAGCAGCTTCATTTCGACTGGTGCCGTGAATGAGCAGTTCTTC. The chain joins TRBV5-1 to TRBJ2-1; D ambiguous. This CDR3 has 16 residues. Germline V gene data show CDR1 as SGHRS and CDR2 as YFSETQ. V lost 2 bases and J 7 bases, leaving 19 bases between the germline ends.

V gene TRBV5-8 combines with J gene TRBJ2-7; 11 bases agree with TRBD1. This CDR3 spans 16 amino acids. CDR1 and CDR2 from the germline V gene are SGHTS and YDEGEE. Trimming cost V 0 bases and J 5 bases; bases outside gene matches: 7. The CDR3 reads CASSLEVWTGGHEQYF. The CDR3 DNA reads TGTGCCAGCAGCTTGGAGGTTTGGACAGGGGGCCACGAGCAGTACTTC.

This clone showed up just once. The chain combines TRBV28 with TRBJ1-1; D uncertain. CDR3 length: 14 amino acids. V lost 3 bases, J lost 4 bases, and 12 bases lay in between. The germline CDR1 and CDR2 sequences are MDHEN and SYDVKM. For the CDR3, the DNA is TGTGCCAGCAGTTTGAGAGGAGAAATCACTGAAGCTTTCTTT. Its translation is CASSLRGEITEAFF.

The chain links TRBV12-3 or TRBV12-4 to TRBJ1-1; the D is unclear. This CDR3 is built from 12 residues. V was shortened by 8 bases and J by 11 bases, with 18 bases between the two germline ends. The CDR3 is CASWRTPRGAFF. Here the CDR3 DNA reads TGTGCCAGCTGGCGGACTCCTCGAGGGGCTTTCTTT.

The chain uses TRBV19 and TRBJ1-1; 8 nucleotides agree with TRBD1. J gave up 0 bases and V 5 bases, and 5 bases lay outside the gene matches. Looked up from germline, CDR1 is LNHDA and CDR2 is SQIVND (reference sequence). CDR3 size: 15 residues. This chain's CDR3 is CASSPRDRMNTEAFF. CDR3 sequence (DNA): TGTGCCAGTAGTCCCCGGGACAGGATGAACACTGAAGCTTTCTTT.

This rearrangement joins TRBV10-3 to TRBJ2-1; the match to TRBD2 covers 7 bases. V gave up 8 bases and J gave up 5 bases; unmatched junction bases: 6. Germline V gives CDR1 ENHRY, CDR2 SYGVKD. The CDR3 spans 13 residues. The CDR3 DNA is TGTGCCATCGGTCGGGAGGAAAACAATGAGCAGTTCTTC. Translated, it gives CAIGREENNEQFF.

V usage is TRBV28 and J usage is TRBJ1-2; D gene uncertain. Trimming left V 2 bases short and J 8 bases short, with 12 bases between. CDR1 is MDHEN, CDR2 SYDVKM, per germline. The CDR3 has 13 amino acids. The CDR3 sequence: CASSLSVGAGYTF. CDR3 in DNA: TGTGCCAGCAGTTTAAGCGTCGGTGCGGGCTACACCTTC.

The chain carries TRBV11-3 and TRBJ2-2, with unresolved D. V lost 4 bases to trimming and J lost 6 bases, with 9 bases between them. Germline values: CDR1 SGHNT, CDR2 YENEEA. This CDR3 has 13 amino acids. The CDR3 is CASSSRESGELFF. The DNA for the CDR3 is TGTGCCAGCAGCTCGCGTGAGTCCGGGGAGCTGTTTTTT.

This clone appeared a few times. The chain employs TRBV5-6 and TRBJ1-5; TRBD1 might be the D (5 bases). CDR3 size: 14 residues. The germline gives CDR1 SGHDT, CDR2 YYEEEE. Trimming took off 2 bases at V and 6 bases at J, with 12 bases between the two ends. CDR3 nucleotide sequence: TGTGCCAGCAGCTTAGGGCTGGGGGGTCAGCCCCAGCATTTT. Amino acids: CASSLGLGGQPQHF.

The chain uses TRBV19 and TRBJ1-3; no firm D call. Trimming pared 10 bases from V and 4 bases from J, leaving 11 bases between. CDR1 and CDR2 (germline): LNHDA, SQIVND (reference sequence). The length of the CDR3 is 12 residues. The CDR3 coding sequence is TGTGCCACGAAGCCACAGGGAAACACCATATATTTT. This translates into CATKPQGNTIYF.

The rearrangement links TRBV15 to TRBJ1-1; 8 nucleotides match TRBD1. After removal of 4 bases from V and 4 bases from J, the junction contained 8 bases not matched to a gene. The CDR3 has 15 amino acids. The V gene's germline CDR1 is LNHNV and CDR2 YYDKDF (reference sequence). The CDR3: CATSTRQGSGTEAFF. The CDR3, as DNA: TGTGCCACCAGCACCCGACAGGGGTCGGGCACTGAAGCTTTCTTT. Supplemented by reference TRBV15 and TRBJ1-1, the full variable domain reads DAMVIQNPRYQVTQFGKPVTLSCSQTLNHNVMYWYQQKSSQAPKLLFHYYDKDFNNEADTPDNFQSRRPNTSFCFLDIRSPGLGDTAMYLCATSTRQGSGTEAFFGQGTRLTVV.

This chain connects TRBV10-3 to TRBJ1-2, with a tentative D call TRBD1 (6 bases). This CDR3 is 13 amino acids long. Germline V gene data show CDR1 as ENHRY and CDR2 as SYGVKD. V dropped 4 bases and J dropped 6 bases, with 12 bases sitting between them. The CDR3 reads CAISGREGDGYTF. The CDR3 DNA reads as TGTGCCATCAGTGGACGGGAGGGGGATGGCTACACCTTC.

The J gene is TRBJ2-2, the V gene TRBV5-1, with 7 nucleotides matching TRBD2. The germline gives CDR1 SGHRS, CDR2 YFSETQ. V gave up 6 bases and J gave up 4 bases; unmatched junction bases: 18. The CDR3 consists of 18 residues. CDR3 in DNA: TGCGCCAGCAATCCTTGGGCTAGCGGTAGCCCAGCCACCGGGGAGCTGTTTTTT. Amino acids: CASNPWASGSPATGELFF.

V and J are TRBV4-2 and TRBJ2-7, with 9 positions matching TRBD1. Germline CDR1 reads LGHNA; CDR2 reads YNFKEQ. With V trimmed by 6 bases and J by 3 bases, 9 bases remained unmatched. The CDR3 length is 15 residues. In DNA, the CDR3 is TGTGCCAGCAGGGGGGAACAGGGGGCTCTCTACGAGCAGTACTTC. Encoded protein: CASRGEQGALYEQYF.

This clone was recorded only once. The chain recombines TRBV6-2 or TRBV6-3 with TRBJ1-1, with TRBD1 matching over 8 bases. The germline V gene has CDR1 MNHEY and CDR2 SVGEGT. V gave up 5 bases and J gave up 13 bases; unmatched junction bases: 9. The CDR3 consists of 12 residues. CDR3 sequence: CASSENRGMVFF. For the CDR3, the DNA is TGTGCCAGCAGTGAGAACAGGGGGATGGTTTTCTTT.

The V call is TRBV7-2, the J call TRBJ1-2; D possibly corresponds to TRBD1 (6 bases). V shed 3 bases and J shed 8 bases, with 16 bases lying between them. This CDR3 has 14 residues. The germline CDR1 and CDR2 sequences are SGHTA and FQGNSA. The CDR3 protein is CASSFGHRADGYTF. In nucleotides, the CDR3 is TGTGCCAGCAGCTTCGGCCACAGGGCGGACGGCTACACCTTC.

The chain combines TRBV6-5 with TRBJ1-3, with TRBD1 identical over 7 bases. The V gene end was trimmed by 5 bases and the J gene end by 0 bases; junction bases not matched to a gene: 1. The germline V gene has CDR1 MNHEY and CDR2 SVGAGI. This CDR3 spans 14 amino acids. CDR3 protein: CASSRTGSGNTIYF. The CDR3 DNA is TGTGCCAGCAGTCGGACAGGCTCTGGAAACACCATATATTTT.

Only one count was recorded for this clone. The gene calls are TRBV9 and TRBJ1-6, with TRBD1 identical over 9 bases. CDR3 size: 14 residues. Per germline, CDR1 SGDLS and CDR2 YYNGEE. J gave up 7 bases and V 3 bases, and 2 bases lay outside the gene matches. The CDR3 DNA reads TGTGCCAGCAGCGAAGACAGGGGGAATTCACCCCTCCACTTT. Its translation is CASSEDRGNSPLHF.

The rearrangement uses TRBV7-8 and TRBJ1-6; 8 bases are a match to TRBD1. J lost 7 bases, V lost 1 base, and 6 bases had no gene match. The CDR3 sequence is 16 residues long. Germline V gene lookup returns CDR1 SGHVS and CDR2 FQNEAQ. CDR3 DNA sequence: TGTGCCAGCAGCTTAGAACATTGGACAGGGAATTCACCCCTCCACTTT. Protein: CASSLEHWTGNSPLHF. Full variable domain (missing parts from reference TRBV7-8 and TRBJ1-6): GAGVSQSPRYKVAKRGQDVALRCDPISGHVSLFWYQQALGQGPEFLTYFQNEAQLDKSGLPSDRFFAERPEGSVSTLKIQRTQQEDSAVYLCASSLEHWTGNSPLHFGNGTRLTVT.

The V and J genes are TRBV7-9 and TRBJ1-1, with D tentatively TRBD1 (5 bases). Deletions cut 1 base from V and 5 bases from J, with 8 bases between. This CDR3 comprises 13 residues. Germline V lookup: CDR1 SEHNR, CDR2 FQNEAQ (reference sequence). CDR3 coding DNA: TGTGCCAGCAGCTTAGGGGGGGAGACTGAAGCTTTCTTT. Its translation: CASSLGGETEAFF.

The CDR3 region has the DNA TGTGCCAGCAGTTTGGGCGTTGGTGAGCAGTTCTTC. Its protein is CASSLGVGEQFF. This chain connects TRBV28 to TRBJ2-1; D not resolved. This CDR3 has 12 residues. The V gene lost 3 bases and the J gene lost 9 bases, with 9 bases spanning the gap. From germline, CDR1 is MDHEN and CDR2 SYDVKM.

This chain's CDR3 is CASSLAGGGGATQYF. In nucleotides, the CDR3 is TGTGCCAGCAGCTTAGCAGGGGGCGGGGGGGCGACCCAGTACTTC. This chain links TRBV7-2 with TRBJ2-5; TRBD2 aligns across 9 bases. This CDR3 has 15 amino acids. V lost 0 bases, J lost 7 bases, and 6 bases stayed unmatched. Germline V gene sequence: CDR1 SGHTA, CDR2 FQGNSA.

The chain is built from TRBV29-1 and TRBJ1-1, with D possibly being TRBD1 (5 bases). From germline, CDR1 is SQVTM and CDR2 ANQGSEA. Between the trimmed V and J ends, which lost 7 bases and 5 bases, there was a span of 20 bases. This CDR3 has 14 residues. The DNA of the CDR3 is TGCAGCGGACTCATTCAGGCCAGGGCTACTGAAGCTTTCTTT. It yields the protein CSGLIQARATEAFF.

The V gene is TRBV6-1, the J gene TRBJ1-5, with D unclear. Looked up from germline, CDR1 is MNHNS and CDR2 is SASEGT. V was trimmed by 3 bases and J by 9 bases, leaving 15 bases between them. The CDR3 consists of 14 residues. The CDR3 reads CASSEFDGERPQHF. The CDR3 DNA sequence: TGTGCCAGCAGTGAGTTCGACGGGGAGAGGCCCCAGCATTTT.

The V and J genes are TRBV28 and TRBJ2-2; 14 nucleotides match TRBD2. CDR3 length: 18 amino acids. Germline trimming cut 3 bases from V and 7 bases from J; bases unmatched to any gene: 10. Germline V gives CDR1 MDHEN, CDR2 SYDVKM. In nucleotides, the CDR3 is TGTGCCAGCAGTTTGCCGGGACTAGCGGGAGTTGTCGGCGGGGAGCTGTTTTTT. The encoded protein is CASSLPGLAGVVGGELFF.

V and J are TRBV6-1 and TRBJ2-3; weak D call: TRBD1 (5 bases). CDR3 length: 16 residues. The germline V gene encodes CDR1 MNHNS and CDR2 SASEGT. V was trimmed by 4 bases and J by 0 bases, leaving 14 bases between them. For the CDR3, the DNA is TGTGCCAGCAGTGGGCAGGGCGTTTCTAGCACAGATACGCAGTATTTT. It yields the protein CASSGQGVSSTDTQYF.

The chain links TRBV2 to TRBJ2-1, with D perhaps TRBD2 (5 bases). The ends were cut back, 3 bases at V and 7 bases at J, with 7 bases in the middle. Germline V gene lookup returns CDR1 SNHLY and CDR2 FYNNEI. This CDR3 is built from 12 residues. CDR3 nucleotide sequence: TGTGCCAGCAGTGACGGGATGAATGAGCAGTTCTTC. Residues: CASSDGMNEQFF.

The rearrangement joins TRBV4-1 to TRBJ2-2; no clear D gene. Germline values: CDR1 MGHRA, CDR2 YSYEKL. The CDR3 is 13 amino acids. Between the trimmed V and J ends, which lost 0 bases and 8 bases, there was a span of 7 bases. CDR3 DNA sequence: TGCGCCAGCAGCCAAGAATCGAGAGGGGAGCTGTTTTTT. It specifies CASSQESRGELFF.